This T cell receptor (beta chain) was recovered during a study of T cells in Graves' hyperthyroidism and ophthalmopathy. In the study overall: The authors collected peripheral blood at initial diagnosis, before any treatment. Study-wide findings and caveats: Blood also carried most thyroid clonotypes expanded above 0.001.

Regions amplified from RNA transcripts were the TCR beta CDR3 regions. HTBI primers were used for first-round RT-PCR of the TCR CDR3. Via MiXCR, TCRdb re-called the multiplex PCR reads, giving one row per CDR3 protein. This table has around 600,000 distinct CDR3 sequences, less than 20% appearing once. A roughly 9.7 ml volume of fresh peripheral blood provided the PBMCs. This clonotype was found once. The target antigen is unknown. V was clipped by 5 bases and J by 1 base, with 13 bases between them. The length of the CDR3 is 15 residues. Germline V gene lookup returns CDR1 SGHTA and CDR2 FQGTGA. This receptor was taken from a woman aged 25-40 years with Graves' hyperthyroidism. J is TRBJ2-3 and V is TRBV7-3; D remains ambiguous. The sequenced material came from blood. CDR3 in amino acids: CASSQDPSGTDTQYF. CDR3 nucleotide sequence: TGTGCCAGCAGCCAGGACCCGAGCGGCACAGATACGCAGTATTTT.